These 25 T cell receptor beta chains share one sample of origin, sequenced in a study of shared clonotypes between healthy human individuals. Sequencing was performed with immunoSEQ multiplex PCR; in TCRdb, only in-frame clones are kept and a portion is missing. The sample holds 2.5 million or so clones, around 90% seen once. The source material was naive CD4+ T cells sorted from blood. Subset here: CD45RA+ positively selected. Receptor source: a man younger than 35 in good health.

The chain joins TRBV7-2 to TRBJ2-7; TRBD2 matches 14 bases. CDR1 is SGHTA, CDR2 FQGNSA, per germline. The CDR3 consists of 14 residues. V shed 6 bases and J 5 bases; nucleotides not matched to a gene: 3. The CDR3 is CASRRLAGGDEQYF. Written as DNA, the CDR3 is TGTGCCAGCAGGCGACTAGCGGGAGGGGACGAGCAGTACTTC.

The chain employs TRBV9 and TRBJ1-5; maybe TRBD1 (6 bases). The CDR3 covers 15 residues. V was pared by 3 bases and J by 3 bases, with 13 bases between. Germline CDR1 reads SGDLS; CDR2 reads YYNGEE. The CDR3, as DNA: TGTGCCAGCAGCGAGGGGACACTATCCAATCAGCCCCAGCATTTT. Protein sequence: CASSEGTLSNQPQHF.

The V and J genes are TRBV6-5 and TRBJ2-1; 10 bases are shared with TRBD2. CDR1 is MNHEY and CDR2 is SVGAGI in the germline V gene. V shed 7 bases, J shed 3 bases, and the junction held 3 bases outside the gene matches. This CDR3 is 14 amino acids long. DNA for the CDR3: TGTGCCAGCACCAGACTAGCGGGCTACAATGAGCAGTTCTTC. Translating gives CASTRLAGYNEQFF.

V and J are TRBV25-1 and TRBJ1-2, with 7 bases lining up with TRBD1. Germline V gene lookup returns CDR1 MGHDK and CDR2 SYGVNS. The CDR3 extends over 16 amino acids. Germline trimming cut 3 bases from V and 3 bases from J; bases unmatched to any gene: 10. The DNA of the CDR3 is TGTGCCAGCAGTGATTTCGAATACGGGACAGACTATGGCTACACCTTC. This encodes CASSDFEYGTDYGYTF.

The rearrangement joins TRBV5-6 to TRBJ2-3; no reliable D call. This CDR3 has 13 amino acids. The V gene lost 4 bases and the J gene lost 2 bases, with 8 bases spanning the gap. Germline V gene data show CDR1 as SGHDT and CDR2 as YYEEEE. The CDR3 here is CASSVVFTDTQYF. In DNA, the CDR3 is TGTGCCAGCAGCGTCGTATTCACAGATACGCAGTATTTT.

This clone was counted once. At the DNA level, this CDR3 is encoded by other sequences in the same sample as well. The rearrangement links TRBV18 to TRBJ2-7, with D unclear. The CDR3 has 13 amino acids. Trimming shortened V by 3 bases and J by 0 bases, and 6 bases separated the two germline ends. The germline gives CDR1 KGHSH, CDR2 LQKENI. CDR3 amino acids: CASSPFRSYEQYF. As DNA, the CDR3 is TGTGCCAGCTCACCTTTCCGCTCCTACGAGCAGTACTTC.

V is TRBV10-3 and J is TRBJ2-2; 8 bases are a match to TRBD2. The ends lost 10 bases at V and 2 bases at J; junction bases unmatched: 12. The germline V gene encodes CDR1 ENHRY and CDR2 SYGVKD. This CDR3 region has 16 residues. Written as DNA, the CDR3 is TGTGCCACCCTCCTTGGTAGCGGGATTAACACCGGGGAGCTGTTTTTT. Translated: CATLLGSGINTGELFF.

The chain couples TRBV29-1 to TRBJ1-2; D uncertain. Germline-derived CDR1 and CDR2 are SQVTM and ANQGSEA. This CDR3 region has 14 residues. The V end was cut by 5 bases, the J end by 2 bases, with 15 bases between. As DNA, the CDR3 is TGCAGCGTTCGGGCGGACGGGAAAAACTATGGCTACACCTTC. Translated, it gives CSVRADGKNYGYTF.

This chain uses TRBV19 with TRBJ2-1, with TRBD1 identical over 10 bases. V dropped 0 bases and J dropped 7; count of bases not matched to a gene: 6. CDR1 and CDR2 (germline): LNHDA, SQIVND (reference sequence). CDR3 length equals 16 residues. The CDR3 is CASSIDGTGEENEQFF. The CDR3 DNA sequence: TGTGCCAGTAGTATAGATGGGACAGGGGAAGAGAATGAGCAGTTCTTC. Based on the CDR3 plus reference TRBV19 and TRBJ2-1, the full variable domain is DGGITQSPKYLFRKEGQNVTLSCEQNLNHDAMYWYRQDPGQGLRLIYYSQIVNDFQKGDIAEGYSVSREKKESFPLTVTSAQKNPTAFYLCASSIDGTGEENEQFFGPGTRLTVL.

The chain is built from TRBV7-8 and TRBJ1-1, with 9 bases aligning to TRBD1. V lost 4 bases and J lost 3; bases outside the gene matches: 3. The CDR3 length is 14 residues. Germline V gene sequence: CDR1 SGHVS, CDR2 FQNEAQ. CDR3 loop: CASSSNRGHTEAFF. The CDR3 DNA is TGTGCCAGCAGCTCTAACAGGGGGCACACTGAAGCTTTCTTT.

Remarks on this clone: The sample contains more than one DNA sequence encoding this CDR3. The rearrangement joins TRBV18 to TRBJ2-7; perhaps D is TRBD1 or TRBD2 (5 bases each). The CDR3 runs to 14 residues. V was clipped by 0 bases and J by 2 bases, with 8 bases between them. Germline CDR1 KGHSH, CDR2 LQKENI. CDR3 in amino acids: CASSPPGRAYEQYF. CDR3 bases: TGTGCCAGCTCACCACCGGGACGGGCCTACGAGCAGTACTTC.

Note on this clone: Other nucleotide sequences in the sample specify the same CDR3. DNA for the CDR3: TGTGCCTGGTCCCGGGACAGGGGTGAAAAACTGTTTTTT. Amino acids: CAWSRDRGEKLFF. The rearrangement uses TRBV30 and TRBJ1-4; 10 positions match TRBD1. The CDR3 consists of 13 residues. Germline trimming cut 5 bases from V and 7 bases from J; bases unmatched to any gene: 4. The germline V gene has CDR1 GTSNPN and CDR2 SVGIG (reference sequence).

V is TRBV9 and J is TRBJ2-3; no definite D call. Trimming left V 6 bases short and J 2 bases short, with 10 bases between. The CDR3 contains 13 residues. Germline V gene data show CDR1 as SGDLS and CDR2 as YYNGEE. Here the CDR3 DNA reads TGTGCCAGCACCCCAGGCCCCACAGATACGCAGTATTTT. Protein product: CASTPGPTDTQYF.

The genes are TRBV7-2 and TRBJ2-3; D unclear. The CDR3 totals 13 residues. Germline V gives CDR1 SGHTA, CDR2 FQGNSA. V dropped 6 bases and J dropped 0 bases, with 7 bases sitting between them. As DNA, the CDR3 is TGTGCCAGCAGGGCCCCTAGCACAGATACGCAGTATTTT. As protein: CASRAPSTDTQYF.

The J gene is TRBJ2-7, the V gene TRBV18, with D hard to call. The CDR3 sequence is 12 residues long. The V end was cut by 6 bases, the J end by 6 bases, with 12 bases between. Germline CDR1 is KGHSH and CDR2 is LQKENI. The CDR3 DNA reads TGTGCCAGCTCGCTTTTGGCCGGCGAGCAGTACTTC. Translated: CASSLLAGEQYF.

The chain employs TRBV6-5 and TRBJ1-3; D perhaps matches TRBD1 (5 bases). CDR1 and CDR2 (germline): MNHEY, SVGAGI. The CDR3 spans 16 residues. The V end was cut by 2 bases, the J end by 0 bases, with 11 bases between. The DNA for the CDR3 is TGTGCCAGCAGTTACGAAGGGGTGGGCTCTGGAAACACCATATATTTT. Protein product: CASSYEGVGSGNTIYF.

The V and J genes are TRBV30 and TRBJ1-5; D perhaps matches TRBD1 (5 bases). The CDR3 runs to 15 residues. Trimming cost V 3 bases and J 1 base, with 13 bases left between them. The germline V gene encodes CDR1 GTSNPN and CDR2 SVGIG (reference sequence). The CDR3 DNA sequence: TGTGCCTGGAGCGCCGGGACGGTGAGCAATCAGCCCCAGCATTTT. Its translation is CAWSAGTVSNQPQHF.

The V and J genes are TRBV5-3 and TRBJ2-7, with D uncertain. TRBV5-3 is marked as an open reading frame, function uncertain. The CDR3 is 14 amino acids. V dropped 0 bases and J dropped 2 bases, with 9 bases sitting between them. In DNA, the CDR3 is TGTGCCAGAAGCTTGGGACCGGAGACCTACGAGCAGTACTTC. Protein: CARSLGPETYEQYF.

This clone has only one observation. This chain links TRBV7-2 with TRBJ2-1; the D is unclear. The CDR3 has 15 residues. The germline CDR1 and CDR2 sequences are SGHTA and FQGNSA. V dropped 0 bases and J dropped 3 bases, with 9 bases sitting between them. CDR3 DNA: TGTGCCAGCAGCTTAGCCCCCGCGTTCTACAATGAGCAGTTCTTC. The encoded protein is CASSLAPAFYNEQFF.

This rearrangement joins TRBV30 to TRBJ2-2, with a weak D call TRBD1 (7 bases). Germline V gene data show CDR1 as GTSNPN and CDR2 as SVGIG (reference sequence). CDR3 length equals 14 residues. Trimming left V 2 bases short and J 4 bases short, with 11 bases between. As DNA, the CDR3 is TGTGCCTGGAGTCTCCAGGGGGGCACCGGGGAGCTGTTTTTT. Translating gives CAWSLQGGTGELFF.

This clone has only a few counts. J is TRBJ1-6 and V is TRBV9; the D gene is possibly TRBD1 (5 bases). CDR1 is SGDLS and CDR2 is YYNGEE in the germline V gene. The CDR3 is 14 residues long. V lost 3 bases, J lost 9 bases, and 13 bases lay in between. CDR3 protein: CASSAGGSASPLHF. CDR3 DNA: TGTGCCAGCAGCGCCGGGGGGTCTGCTTCACCCCTCCACTTT.

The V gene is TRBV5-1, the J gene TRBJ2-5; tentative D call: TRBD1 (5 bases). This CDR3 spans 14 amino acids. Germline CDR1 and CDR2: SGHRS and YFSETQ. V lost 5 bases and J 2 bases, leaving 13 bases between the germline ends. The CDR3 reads CASSSGNWQETQYF. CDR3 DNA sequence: TGCGCCAGCAGTTCAGGGAACTGGCAAGAGACCCAGTACTTC.

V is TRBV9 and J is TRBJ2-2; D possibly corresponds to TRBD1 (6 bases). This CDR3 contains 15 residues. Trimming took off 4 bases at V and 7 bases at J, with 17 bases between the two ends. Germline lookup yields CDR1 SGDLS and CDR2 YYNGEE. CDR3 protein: CASSRAQGWGGELFF. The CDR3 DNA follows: TGTGCCAGCAGCCGCGCCCAGGGGTGGGGCGGGGAGCTGTTTTTT. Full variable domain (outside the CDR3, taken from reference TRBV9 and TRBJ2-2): DSGVTQTPKHLITATGQRVTLRCSPRSGDLSVYWYQQSLDQGLQFLIQYYNGEERAKGNILERFSAQQFPDLHSELNLSSLELGDSALYFCASSRAQGWGGELFFGEGSRLTVL.

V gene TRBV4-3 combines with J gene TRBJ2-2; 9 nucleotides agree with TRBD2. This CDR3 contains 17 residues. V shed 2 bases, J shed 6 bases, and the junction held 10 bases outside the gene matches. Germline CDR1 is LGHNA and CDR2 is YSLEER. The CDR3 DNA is TGCGCCAGCAGCCAATCTAACAGCGGGAGGTTCCCCGGGGAGCTGTTTTTT. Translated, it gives CASSQSNSGRFPGELFF.

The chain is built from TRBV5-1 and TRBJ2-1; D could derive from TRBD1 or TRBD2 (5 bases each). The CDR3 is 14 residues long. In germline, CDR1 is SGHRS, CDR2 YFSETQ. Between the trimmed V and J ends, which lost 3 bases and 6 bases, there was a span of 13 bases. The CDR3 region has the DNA TGCGCCAGCAGCTCGGATGGGGGTTCCAATGAGCAGTTCTTC. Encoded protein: CASSSDGGSNEQFF.